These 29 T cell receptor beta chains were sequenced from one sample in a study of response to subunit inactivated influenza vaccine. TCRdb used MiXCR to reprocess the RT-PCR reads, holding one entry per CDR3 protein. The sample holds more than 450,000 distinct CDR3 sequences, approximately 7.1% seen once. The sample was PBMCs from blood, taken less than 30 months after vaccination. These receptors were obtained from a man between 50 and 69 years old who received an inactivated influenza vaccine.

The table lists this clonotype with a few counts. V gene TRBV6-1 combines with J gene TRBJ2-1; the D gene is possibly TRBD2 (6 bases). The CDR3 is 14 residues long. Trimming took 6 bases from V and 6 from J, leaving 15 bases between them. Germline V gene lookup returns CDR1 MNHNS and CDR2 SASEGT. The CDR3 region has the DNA TGTGCCAGCAGGGCGGTCGGGACTTTCAATGAGCAGTTCTTC. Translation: CASRAVGTFNEQFF.

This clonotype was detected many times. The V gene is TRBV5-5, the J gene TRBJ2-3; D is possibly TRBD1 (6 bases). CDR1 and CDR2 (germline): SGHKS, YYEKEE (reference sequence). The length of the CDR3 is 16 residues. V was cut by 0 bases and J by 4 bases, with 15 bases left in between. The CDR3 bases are TGTGCCAGCAGCTTGGGGCCGGGACCAGGGGCAGATACGCAGTATTTT. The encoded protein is CASSLGPGPGADTQYF.

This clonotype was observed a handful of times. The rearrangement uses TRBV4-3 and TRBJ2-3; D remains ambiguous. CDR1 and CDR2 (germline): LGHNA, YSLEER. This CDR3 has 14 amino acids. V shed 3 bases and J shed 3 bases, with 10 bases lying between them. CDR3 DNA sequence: TGCGCCAGCAGCCAGCAAGCGCCTACAGATACGCAGTATTTT. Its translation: CASSQQAPTDTQYF.

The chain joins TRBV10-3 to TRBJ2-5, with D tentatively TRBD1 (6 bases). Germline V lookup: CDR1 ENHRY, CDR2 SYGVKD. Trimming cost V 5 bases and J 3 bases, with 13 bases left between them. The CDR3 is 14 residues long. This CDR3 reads CAISRTVGKETQYF. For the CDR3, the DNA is TGTGCCATCAGTCGGACAGTGGGAAAAGAGACCCAGTACTTC.

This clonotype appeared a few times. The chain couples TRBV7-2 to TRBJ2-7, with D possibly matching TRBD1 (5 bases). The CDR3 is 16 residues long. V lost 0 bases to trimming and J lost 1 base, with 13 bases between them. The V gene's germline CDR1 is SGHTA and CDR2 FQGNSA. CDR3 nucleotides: TGTGCCAGCAGCTTAGCGCCGCAGGGCATATCCTACGAGCAGTACTTC. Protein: CASSLAPQGISYEQYF.

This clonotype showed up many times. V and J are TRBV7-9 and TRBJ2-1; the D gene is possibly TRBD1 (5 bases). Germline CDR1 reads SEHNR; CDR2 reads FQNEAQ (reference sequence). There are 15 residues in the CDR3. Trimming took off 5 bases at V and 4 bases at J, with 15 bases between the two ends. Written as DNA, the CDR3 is TGTGCCAGCAGCCTAGACAGTCCCCTTTACAATGAGCAGTTCTTC. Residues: CASSLDSPLYNEQFF.

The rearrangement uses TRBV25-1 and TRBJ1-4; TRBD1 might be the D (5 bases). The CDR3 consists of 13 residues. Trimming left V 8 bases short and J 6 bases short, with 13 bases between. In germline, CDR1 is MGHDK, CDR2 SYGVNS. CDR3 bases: TGTGCCAGCCTAGGGACCCCCTATGAAAAACTGTTTTTT. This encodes CASLGTPYEKLFF.

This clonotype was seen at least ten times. CDR3 protein: CASSQDSGLYEQYF. The DNA of the CDR3 is TGCGCCAGCAGCCAGGATAGTGGTCTCTACGAGCAGTACTTC. The rearrangement links TRBV4-3 to TRBJ2-7, with D hard to call. With 3 bases removed from V and 3 bases from J, the gap between germline ends came to 12 bases. Germline-derived CDR1 and CDR2 are LGHNA and YSLEER. CDR3 length: 14 residues.

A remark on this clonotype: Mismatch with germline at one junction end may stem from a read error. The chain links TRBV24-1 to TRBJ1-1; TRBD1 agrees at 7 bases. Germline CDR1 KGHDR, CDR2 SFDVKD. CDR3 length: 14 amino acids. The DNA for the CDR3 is TGTGCCACCAGTGAGGGGACAGCGAACACTGAAGCTTTTTTT. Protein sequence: CATSEGTANTEAFF.

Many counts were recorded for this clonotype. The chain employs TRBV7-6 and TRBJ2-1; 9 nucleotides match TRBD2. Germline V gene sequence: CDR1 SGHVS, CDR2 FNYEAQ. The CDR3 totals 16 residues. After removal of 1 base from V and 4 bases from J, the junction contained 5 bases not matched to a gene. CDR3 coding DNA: TGTGCCAGCAGCTTAGAGGTCCTAGCGGGATACAATGAGCAGTTCTTC. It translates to CASSLEVLAGYNEQFF.

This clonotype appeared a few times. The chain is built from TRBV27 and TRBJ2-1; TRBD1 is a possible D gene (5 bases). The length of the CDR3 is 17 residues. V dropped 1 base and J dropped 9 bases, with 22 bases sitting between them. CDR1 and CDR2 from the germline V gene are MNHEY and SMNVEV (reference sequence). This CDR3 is CASSLWPPGQGSIEQFF. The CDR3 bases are TGTGCCAGCAGTTTATGGCCCCCGGGTCAGGGTAGCATTGAGCAGTTCTTC.

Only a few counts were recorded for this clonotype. DNA of the CDR3: TGCGCCAGCAGCCGCGGACAGGGGGCCGGCGGGGAGCTGTTTTTT. This codes for CASSRGQGAGGELFF. The chain has TRBV4-3 and TRBJ2-2; TRBD1 matches 11 bases. This CDR3 spans 15 amino acids. J was trimmed by 7 bases and V by 4 bases; bases with no gene match: 5. Germline CDR1 reads LGHNA; CDR2 reads YSLEER.

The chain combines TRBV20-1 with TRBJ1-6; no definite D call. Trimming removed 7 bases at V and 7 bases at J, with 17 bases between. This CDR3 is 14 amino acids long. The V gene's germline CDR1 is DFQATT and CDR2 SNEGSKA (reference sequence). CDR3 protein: CSVRIRALNSPLHF. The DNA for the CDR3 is TGCAGTGTTCGAATCCGGGCCCTGAATTCACCCCTCCACTTT.

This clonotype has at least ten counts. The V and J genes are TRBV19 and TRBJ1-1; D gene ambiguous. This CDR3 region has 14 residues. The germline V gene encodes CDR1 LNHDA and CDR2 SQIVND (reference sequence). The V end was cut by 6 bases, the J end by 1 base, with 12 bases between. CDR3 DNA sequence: TGTGCCAGTAGGATAACAAGTGGGAACACTGAAGCTTTCTTT. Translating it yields CASRITSGNTEAFF.

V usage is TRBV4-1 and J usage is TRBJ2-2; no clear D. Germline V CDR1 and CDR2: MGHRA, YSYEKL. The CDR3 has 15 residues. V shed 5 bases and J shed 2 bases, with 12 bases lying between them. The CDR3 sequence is CASSKESTNTGELFF. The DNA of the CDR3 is TGCGCCAGCAGCAAGGAGAGCACCAACACCGGGGAGCTGTTTTTT.

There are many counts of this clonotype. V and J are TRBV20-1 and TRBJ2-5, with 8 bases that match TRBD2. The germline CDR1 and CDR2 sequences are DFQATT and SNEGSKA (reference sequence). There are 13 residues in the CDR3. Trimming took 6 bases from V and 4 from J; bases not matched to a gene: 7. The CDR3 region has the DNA TGCAGTGCCTCGGGGGGGCCCCGAGAGACCCAGTACTTC. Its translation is CSASGGPRETQYF.

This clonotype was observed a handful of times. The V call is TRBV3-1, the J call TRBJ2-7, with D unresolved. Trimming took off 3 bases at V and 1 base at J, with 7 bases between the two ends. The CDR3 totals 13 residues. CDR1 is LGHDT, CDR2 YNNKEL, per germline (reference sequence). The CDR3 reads CASSHLGSYEQYF. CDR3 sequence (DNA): TGTGCCAGCAGCCATCTTGGGTCCTACGAGCAGTACTTC.

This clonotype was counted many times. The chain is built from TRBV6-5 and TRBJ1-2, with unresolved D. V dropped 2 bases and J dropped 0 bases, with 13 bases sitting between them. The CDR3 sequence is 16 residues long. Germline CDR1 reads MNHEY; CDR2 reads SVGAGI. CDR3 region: CASSYGARRPNYGYTF. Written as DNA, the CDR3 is TGTGCCAGCAGTTACGGAGCGAGGCGACCTAACTATGGCTACACCTTC.

CDR3 amino acids: CASSYDNEQFF. DNA for the CDR3: TGTGCCAGCAGCTACGACAATGAGCAGTTCTTC. V gene TRBV12-3 or TRBV12-4 combines with J gene TRBJ2-1, with D hard to call. The CDR3 runs 11 residues. V was clipped by 6 bases and J by 5 bases, with 5 bases between them.

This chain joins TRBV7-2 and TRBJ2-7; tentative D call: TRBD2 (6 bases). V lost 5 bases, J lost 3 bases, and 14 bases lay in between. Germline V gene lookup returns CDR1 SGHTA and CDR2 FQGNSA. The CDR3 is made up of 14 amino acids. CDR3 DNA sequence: TGTGCCAGCAGCCCGGTGATCGGGGGCTACGAGCAGTACTTC. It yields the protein CASSPVIGGYEQYF.

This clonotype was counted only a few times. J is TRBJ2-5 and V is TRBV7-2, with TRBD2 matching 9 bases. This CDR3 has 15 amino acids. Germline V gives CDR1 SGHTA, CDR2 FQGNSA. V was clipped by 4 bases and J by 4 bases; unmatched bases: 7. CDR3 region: CASSSRSRGGETQYF. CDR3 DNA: TGTGCCAGCAGCTCCAGATCGCGGGGGGGAGAGACCCAGTACTTC.

This CDR3 reads CSARQGLAGPPNTQYF. CDR3 nucleotides: TGCAGTGCTAGACAGGGACTAGCGGGACCCCCCAATACGCAGTATTTT. The rearrangement joins TRBV20-1 to TRBJ2-3, with 13 bases lining up with TRBD2. Germline V gives CDR1 DFQATT, CDR2 SNEGSKA (reference sequence). The CDR3 contains 16 residues. Germline trimming cut 2 bases from V and 7 bases from J; bases unmatched to any gene: 9.

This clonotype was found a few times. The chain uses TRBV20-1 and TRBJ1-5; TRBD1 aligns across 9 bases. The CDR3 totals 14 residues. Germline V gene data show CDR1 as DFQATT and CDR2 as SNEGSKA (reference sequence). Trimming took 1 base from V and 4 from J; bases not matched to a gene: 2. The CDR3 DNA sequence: TGCAGTGCTAGAGGGGACAGGGAAAATCAGCCCCAGCATTTT. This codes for CSARGDRENQPQHF.

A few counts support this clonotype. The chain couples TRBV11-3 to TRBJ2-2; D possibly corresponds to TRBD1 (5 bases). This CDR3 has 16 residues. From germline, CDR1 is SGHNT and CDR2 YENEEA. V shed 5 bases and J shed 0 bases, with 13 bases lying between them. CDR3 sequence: CASSPLQGSNTGELFF. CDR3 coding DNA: TGTGCCAGCAGCCCGCTCCAGGGTTCGAACACCGGGGAGCTGTTTTTT.

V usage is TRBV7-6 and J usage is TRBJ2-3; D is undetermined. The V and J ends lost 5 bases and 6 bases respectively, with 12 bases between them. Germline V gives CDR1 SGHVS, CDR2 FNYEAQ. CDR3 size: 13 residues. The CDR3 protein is CASSNMNGDTQYF. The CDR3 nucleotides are TGTGCCAGCAGCAACATGAATGGTGATACGCAGTATTTT.

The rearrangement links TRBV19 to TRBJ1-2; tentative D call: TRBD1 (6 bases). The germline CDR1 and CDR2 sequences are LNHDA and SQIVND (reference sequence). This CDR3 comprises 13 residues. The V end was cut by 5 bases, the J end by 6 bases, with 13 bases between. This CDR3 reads CASSVAGEDGYTF. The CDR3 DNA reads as TGTGCCAGTAGTGTTGCAGGGGAGGATGGCTACACCTTC.

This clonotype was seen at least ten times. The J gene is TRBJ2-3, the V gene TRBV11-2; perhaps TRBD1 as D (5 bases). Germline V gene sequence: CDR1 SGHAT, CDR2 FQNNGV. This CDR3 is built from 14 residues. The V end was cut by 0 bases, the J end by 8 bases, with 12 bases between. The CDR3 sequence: CASSLDLRQGTQYF. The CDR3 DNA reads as TGTGCCAGCAGCTTAGATCTAAGGCAGGGTACGCAGTATTTT.

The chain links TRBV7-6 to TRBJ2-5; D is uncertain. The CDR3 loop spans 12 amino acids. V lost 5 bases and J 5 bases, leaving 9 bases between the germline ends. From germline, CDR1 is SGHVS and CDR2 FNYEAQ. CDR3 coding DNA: TGTGCCAGCAGCACCACCGGCGAGACCCAGTACTTC. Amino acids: CASSTTGETQYF.

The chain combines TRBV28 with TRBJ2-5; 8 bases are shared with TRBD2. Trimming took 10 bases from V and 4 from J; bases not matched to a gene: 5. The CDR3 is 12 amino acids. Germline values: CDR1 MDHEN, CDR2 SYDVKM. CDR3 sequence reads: CATREARETQYF. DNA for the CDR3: TGTGCCACGCGGGAGGCTCGAGAGACCCAGTACTTC.